These 23 T cell receptor beta chains came from one sample sequenced in a study of blood T cell repertoires in COVID-19 (dated by TCRdb to 2018 to 2021). Library generation was performed with the immunoSEQ multiplex PCR assay. TCRdb carries this immuneACCESS record with in-frame sequences only. Its versions omit some clonotypes, under half of them owing to an unresolved V gene in the studies checked, with the rest unexplained. In all, the sample holds around 190,000 clones, and roughly 85% of those were seen once. The ten top clones hold 4% to 5% of the sample. Sequenced material: peripheral blood. The origin of the receptors is an elderly woman with acute or convalescent COVID-19.

The rearrangement joins TRBV29-1 to TRBJ2-3; 8 bases map to TRBD2. Unmatched junction bases numbered 10, after V lost 6 bases and J lost 5 bases. The CDR3 sequence is 14 residues long. Germline loops: CDR1 SQVTM, CDR2 ANQGSEA. The CDR3: CSVGPGLVGDTQYF. For the CDR3, the DNA is TGCAGCGTGGGTCCGGGACTAGTTGGAGATACGCAGTATTTT.

The rearrangement uses TRBV5-1 and TRBJ2-5; D remains ambiguous. Trimming cost V 0 bases and J 4 bases, with 10 bases left between them. Germline V gives CDR1 SGHRS, CDR2 YFSETQ. The CDR3 spans 14 residues. The CDR3 bases are TGCGCCAGCAGCTTGGCTCTTAGTGGAGAGACCCAGTACTTC. Amino acids: CASSLALSGETQYF.

This chain joins TRBV24-1 and TRBJ1-5; unclear D gene. V shed 4 bases and J shed 12 bases, with 12 bases lying between them. CDR3 size: 12 residues. The germline gives CDR1 KGHDR, CDR2 SFDVKD. CDR3 residues: CATSDPGGYQHF. In nucleotides, the CDR3 is TGTGCCACCAGTGACCCGGGTGGATACCAGCATTTT.

A few counts support this clone. The chain is built from TRBV2 and TRBJ2-1; 13 bases are a match to TRBD2. The CDR3 contains 14 residues. The trim removed 3 bases at V and 9 bases at J, leaving 2 bases unmatched. The V gene's germline CDR1 is SNHLY and CDR2 FYNNEI. The CDR3 loop reads CASSETSGRSEQFF. CDR3 bases: TGTGCCAGCAGTGAGACTAGCGGGAGGAGTGAGCAGTTCTTC.

J is TRBJ2-7 and V is TRBV5-1, with TRBD1 identical over 7 bases. This CDR3 comprises 13 residues. The V segment lost 0 bases and the J segment 12 bases; nucleotides outside the gene matches: 9. Germline-derived CDR1 and CDR2 are SGHRS and YFSETQ. CDR3 nucleotides: TGCGCCAGCAGCTTGGGGGACAGCAAAGTCGGGTACTTC. Translation: CASSLGDSKVGYF.

This clone was observed once. The chain couples TRBV11-2 to TRBJ1-2; TRBD1 aligns across 7 bases. CDR1 and CDR2 from the germline V gene are SGHAT and FQNNGV. The CDR3 is 14 residues long. V shed 6 bases, J shed 3 bases, and the junction held 7 bases outside the gene matches. CDR3 residues: CASSHTTGDYGYTF. The CDR3 DNA reads as TGTGCCAGCAGTCACACAACAGGGGACTATGGCTACACCTTC.

The V gene is TRBV18, the J gene TRBJ1-4; a possible D gene is TRBD1 (6 bases). The CDR3 has 16 amino acids. Germline CDR1 is KGHSH and CDR2 is LQKENI. The germline V and J ends were trimmed by 2 bases and 0 bases, with 10 bases remaining between them. The CDR3 sequence: CASSPMGHATNEKLFF. The CDR3 bases are TGTGCCAGCTCACCAATGGGACATGCAACTAATGAAAAACTGTTTTTT.

A note on this clone: Other DNA sequences of this sample code for an identical CDR3. The CDR3 region is CASSYRRESSYEQYF. The DNA for the CDR3 is TGTGCCAGCAGTTACCGGAGGGAAAGCTCCTACGAGCAGTACTTC. The V call is TRBV6-5, the J call TRBJ2-7, with D perhaps TRBD2 (6 bases). V was shortened by 2 bases and J by 0 bases, with 11 bases between the two germline ends. The germline CDR1 and CDR2 sequences are MNHEY and SVGAGI. This CDR3 is built from 15 residues.

The CDR3 bases are TGTGCCAGCAGAACGGGACTAGCGGGATACAATGAGCAGTTCTTC. This translates into CASRTGLAGYNEQFF. The rearrangement uses TRBV27 and TRBJ2-1; 13 bases are shared with TRBD2. This CDR3 contains 15 residues. J gave up 4 bases and V 6 bases, and 3 bases lay outside the gene matches. Germline assignment: CDR1 MNHEY and CDR2 SMNVEV (reference sequence).

The table lists this clone with a count of one. V gene TRBV7-2 combines with J gene TRBJ1-5, with 9 bases lining up with TRBD1. Unmatched junction bases numbered 7, after V lost 0 bases and J lost 7 bases. The germline gives CDR1 SGHTA, CDR2 FQGNSA. CDR3 length: 16 amino acids. CDR3 in DNA: TGTGCCAGCAGCTTAGCCGGGACAGGGAGGATACAGCCCCAGCATTTT. Amino acids: CASSLAGTGRIQPQHF. Looking up the rest from reference TRBV7-2 and TRBJ1-5 gives the full variable domain: GAGVSQSPSNKVTEKGKDVELRCDPISGHTALYWYRQSLGQGLEFLIYFQGNSAPDKSGLPSDRFSAERTGGSVSTLTIQRTQQEDSAVYLCASSLAGTGRIQPQHFGDGTRLSIL.

The chain employs TRBV19 and TRBJ1-5; D is undetermined. Per germline, CDR1 LNHDA and CDR2 SQIVND (reference sequence). Between the trimmed V and J ends, which lost 4 bases and 12 bases, there was a span of 10 bases. This CDR3 is 11 amino acids long. CDR3: CASSNDNLQHF. CDR3 bases: TGTGCCAGTAGTAACGACAATCTCCAGCATTTT.

The V gene is TRBV14, the J gene TRBJ2-7; 8 bases map to TRBD2. Germline CDR1 and CDR2: SGHDN and FVKESK. The CDR3 sequence is 15 residues long. J lost 4 bases, V lost 4 bases, and 9 bases had no gene match. The CDR3 DNA reads TGTGCCAGCAGCCCCCTCCGGGAGGGCCAATACGAGCAGTACTTC. This encodes CASSPLREGQYEQYF.

This clone was picked up a small number of times. This chain links TRBV30 with TRBJ1-1; D might be TRBD1 (5 bases). There are 12 residues in the CDR3. Germline V lookup: CDR1 GTSNPN, CDR2 SVGIG (reference sequence). V shed 0 bases and J shed 10 bases, with 12 bases lying between them. CDR3 sequence (DNA): TGTGCCTGGAGTGTATACGCAGGGCCAGCTTTCTTT. Protein sequence: CAWSVYAGPAFF.

The V and J genes are TRBV6-6 and TRBJ1-1; 9 bases fit TRBD1. This CDR3 is built from 16 residues. J gave up 7 bases and V 5 bases, and 14 bases lay outside the gene matches. From germline, CDR1 is MNHNY and CDR2 SVGAGI (reference sequence). This CDR3 reads CASSAFWGQGLIEAFF. CDR3 coding DNA: TGTGCCAGCAGTGCTTTCTGGGGACAGGGTTTAATTGAAGCTTTCTTT.

This rearrangement joins TRBV2 to TRBJ2-7; D ambiguous. CDR3 length equals 14 residues. Deletions cut 3 bases from V and 5 bases from J, with 14 bases between. Per germline, CDR1 SNHLY and CDR2 FYNNEI. CDR3: CASSDPRFPHEQYF. The DNA of the CDR3 is TGTGCCAGCAGTGATCCCAGATTCCCCCACGAGCAGTACTTC.

This clone has a handful of counts. The rearrangement uses TRBV7-2 and TRBJ2-3, with 8 positions matching TRBD1. Germline values: CDR1 SGHTA, CDR2 FQGNSA. The CDR3 contains 17 residues. Trimming took 3 bases from V and 2 from J; bases not matched to a gene: 10. The CDR3 sequence: CASSFNPTGEATDTQYF. CDR3 nucleotides: TGTGCCAGCAGCTTTAACCCGACAGGGGAGGCCACAGATACGCAGTATTTT. The complete variable domain, with remaining parts taken from reference TRBV7-2 and TRBJ2-3, reads GAGVSQSPSNKVTEKGKDVELRCDPISGHTALYWYRQSLGQGLEFLIYFQGNSAPDKSGLPSDRFSAERTGGSVSTLTIQRTQQEDSAVYLCASSFNPTGEATDTQYFGPGTRLTVL.

V is TRBV12-5 and J is TRBJ1-6; TRBD1 is a possible D gene (6 bases). The CDR3 has 20 residues. CDR1 and CDR2 (germline): LGHNT, FRNRAP. Between the trimmed V and J ends, which lost 1 base and 8 bases, there was a span of 27 bases. The CDR3 sequence is CASGLAGPDSTSIIDSPLHF. The CDR3 coding sequence is TGTGCTAGTGGTTTGGCCGGACCGGACAGTACCAGCATAATCGATTCACCCCTCCACTTT.

The gene calls are TRBV19 and TRBJ2-7; TRBD1 matches 10 bases. J was trimmed by 1 base and V by 6 bases; bases with no gene match: 9. This CDR3 contains 16 residues. The germline gives CDR1 LNHDA, CDR2 SQIVND (reference sequence). For the CDR3, the DNA is TGTGCCAGTAGCTCCATGGGGGACAGGGGATCCTACGAGCAGTACTTC. Its translation: CASSSMGDRGSYEQYF. The entire variable domain, with the rest obtained from reference TRBV19 and TRBJ2-7, is as follows: DGGITQSPKYLFRKEGQNVTLSCEQNLNHDAMYWYRQDPGQGLRLIYYSQIVNDFQKGDIAEGYSVSREKKESFPLTVTSAQKNPTAFYLCASSSMGDRGSYEQYFGPGTRLTVT.

CDR3 nucleotides: TGTGCCAGCAGCTTTCGACAGGGTGGAGAGACCCAGTACTTC. Encoded protein: CASSFRQGGETQYF. The J gene is TRBJ2-5, the V gene TRBV7-2; 7 bases line up with TRBD1. The CDR3 consists of 14 residues. Trimming at V came to 3 bases and at J to 4 bases, leaving 5 bases not matched to a gene. The V gene's germline CDR1 is SGHTA and CDR2 FQGNSA.

The chain joins TRBV7-2 to TRBJ1-3; D remains ambiguous. In germline, CDR1 is SGHTA, CDR2 FQGNSA. The CDR3 is 14 residues long. The V end lost 4 bases, the J end lost 0 bases, and 7 bases lay between the germline ends. Here the CDR3 reads CASSSYVSGNTIYF. Written as DNA, the CDR3 is TGTGCCAGCAGCTCCTACGTCTCTGGAAACACCATATATTTT. Together with reference TRBV7-2 and TRBJ1-3, the CDR3 gives the full variable domain: GAGVSQSPSNKVTEKGKDVELRCDPISGHTALYWYRQSLGQGLEFLIYFQGNSAPDKSGLPSDRFSAERTGGSVSTLTIQRTQQEDSAVYLCASSSYVSGNTIYFGEGSWLTVV.

This chain connects TRBV7-8 to TRBJ1-1; D is unclear. Germline V lookup: CDR1 SGHVS, CDR2 FQNEAQ. Trimming pared 1 base from V and 4 bases from J, leaving 13 bases between. This CDR3 has 15 amino acids. CDR3 in amino acids: CASSLGGMAGTEAFF. CDR3 nucleotides: TGTGCCAGCAGCTTAGGAGGGATGGCGGGCACTGAAGCTTTCTTT.

The CDR3: CASSYAGQAGNTIYF. Written as DNA, the CDR3 is TGTGCCAGCAGTTACGCAGGACAGGCAGGAAACACCATATATTTT. The genes are TRBV6-6 and TRBJ1-3; 7 nucleotides agree with TRBD1. The ends lost 2 bases at V and 4 bases at J; junction bases unmatched: 5. The CDR3 extends over 15 amino acids. Germline assignment: CDR1 MNHNY and CDR2 SVGAGI (reference sequence).

The V gene is TRBV9, the J gene TRBJ2-3, with D possibly TRBD1 on 6 matching bases. Trimming left V 4 bases short and J 8 bases short, with 20 bases between. The CDR3 spans 15 residues. Germline CDR1 and CDR2: SGDLS and YYNGEE. CDR3 amino acids: CASSPPAGATGTQYF. CDR3 bases: TGTGCCAGCAGCCCCCCGGCAGGGGCAACGGGTACGCAGTATTTT.